The following is a T cell receptor beta chain sequence with its context. Germline CDR1 SNHLY, CDR2 FYNNEI. The V gene lost 0 bases and the J gene lost 4 bases, with 10 bases spanning the gap. This CDR3 is built from 15 residues. Original processing notes: Reference gene primer amplification gave estimated nucleated cell counts. Using immunoSEQ multiplex PCR, the repertoire was profiled, and TCRdb retains in-frame clones only, with some absent. V and J calls plus clone size are reproduced from that table; the DNA served to infer D and trimming. The data show about 180,000 clones, around 85% seen once. The data were taken from a study of blood T cell repertoires in COVID-19. The overall study: The study drew acute and convalescent COVID-19 samples from the United States, Italy and Spain. The cDNA or gDNA used as material had been derived from T cells, B-cell-depleted T cells, or PBMCs.

This TCR was recovered from a man in his sixties with acute or convalescent COVID-19. Sequencing input: peripheral blood. This chain uses TRBV2 with TRBJ1-3, with TRBD1 as a possible D gene (6 bases). The CDR3 here is CASSEARGSGNTIYF. CDR3 DNA: TGTGCCAGCAGTGAAGCAAGGGGGTCCGGAAACACCATATATTTT.